This TCR beta chain is from a study of response to subunit inactivated influenza vaccine. Study-wide results and caveats: Each seasonal influenza vaccination recruits few new T cells, the authors suggested.

On this clonotype itself: The antigen is undetermined.

V was clipped by 0 bases and J by 13 bases, with 11 bases between them. The CDR3 covers 13 residues. CDR1 and CDR2 from the germline V gene are SGHRS and YFSETQ. A single record per CDR3 protein comes from TCRdb applying MiXCR to the RT-PCR reads. The table includes some 500,000 distinct CDR3 sequences, approximately 16% detected once. This sequence joins TRBV5-1 and TRBJ1-6; D call uncertain. The sequence derives from a man aged 50 to 69 who received an inactivated influenza vaccine. The sequenced sample was CD4+ T cells sorted from PBMCs, obtained less than 30 months after vaccination. CDR3: CASSLGGESPLHF. The CDR3 region has the DNA TGCGCCAGCAGCTTGGGCGGCGAATCTCCCCTCCACTTT.